This T cell receptor (beta chain) comes out of a study of T cell changes during pregnancy in multiple sclerosis. Sequencing was performed with immunoSEQ multiplex PCR; in TCRdb, only in-frame clones are kept and a portion is missing. The sample lists 50,000 or so clones; about 95% were seen once. CDR3 length: 18 residues. V was pared by 4 bases and J by 7 bases, with 11 bases of the junction left unmatched. Germline V gene lookup returns CDR1 SGHNT and CDR2 YYREEE (reference sequence). This clonotype was sampled from a female donor with multiple sclerosis, enrolled in a pregnancy study. The chain carries TRBV5-4 and TRBJ2-1; 16 positions match TRBD2. Here the sequenced sample was CD8+ T cells from peripheral blood mononuclear cells, taken in the first trimester of pregnancy. This CDR3 is CASSGTGTSGRVGNEQFF. The CDR3 DNA reads as TGTGCCAGCAGCGGGACCGGGACTAGCGGGAGGGTGGGTAATGAGCAGTTCTTC.